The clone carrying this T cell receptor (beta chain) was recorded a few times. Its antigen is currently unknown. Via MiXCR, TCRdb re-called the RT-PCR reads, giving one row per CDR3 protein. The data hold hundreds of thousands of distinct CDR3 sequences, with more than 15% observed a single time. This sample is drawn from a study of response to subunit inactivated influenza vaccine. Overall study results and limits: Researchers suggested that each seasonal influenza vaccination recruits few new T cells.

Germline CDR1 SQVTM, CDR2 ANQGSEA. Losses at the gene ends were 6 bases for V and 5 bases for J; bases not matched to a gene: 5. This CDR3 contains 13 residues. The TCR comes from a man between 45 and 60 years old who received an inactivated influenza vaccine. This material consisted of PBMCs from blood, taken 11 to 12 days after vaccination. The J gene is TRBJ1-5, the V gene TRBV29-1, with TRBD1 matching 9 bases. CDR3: CSVGTGTDQPQHF. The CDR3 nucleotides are TGCAGCGTGGGGACAGGGACGGATCAGCCCCAGCATTTT.